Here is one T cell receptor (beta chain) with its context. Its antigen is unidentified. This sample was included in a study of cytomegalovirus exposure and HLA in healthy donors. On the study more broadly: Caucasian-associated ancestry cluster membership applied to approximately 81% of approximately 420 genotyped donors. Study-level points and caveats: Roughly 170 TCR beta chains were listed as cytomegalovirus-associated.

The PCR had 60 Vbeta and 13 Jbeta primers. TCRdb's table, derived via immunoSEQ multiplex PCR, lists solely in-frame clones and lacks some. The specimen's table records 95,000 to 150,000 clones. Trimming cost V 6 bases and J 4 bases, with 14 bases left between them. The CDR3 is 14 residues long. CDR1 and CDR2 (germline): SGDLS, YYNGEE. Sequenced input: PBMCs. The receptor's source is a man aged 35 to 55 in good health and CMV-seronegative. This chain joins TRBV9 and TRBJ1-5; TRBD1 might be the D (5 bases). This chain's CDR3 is CASNRAGGNQPQHF. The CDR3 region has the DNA TGTGCCAGCAACCGAGCGGGGGGGAATCAGCCCCAGCATTTT. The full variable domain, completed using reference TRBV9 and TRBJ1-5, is DSGVTQTPKHLITATGQRVTLRCSPRSGDLSVYWYQQSLDQGLQFLIQYYNGEERAKGNILERFSAQQFPDLHSELNLSSLELGDSALYFCASNRAGGNQPQHFGDGTRLSIL.